A selection of T cell receptor beta chains follows, all from one sample in a study of T cell repertoires in cytomegalovirus infection. TCRdb re-called the reads through MiXCR, storing one row per CDR3 protein. The table shows roughly 760,000 distinct CDR3 sequences, with less than 40% occurring only once. Sequenced material: PBMCs. The origin of the receptors is a human donor in good health (CMV status not recorded). Some clones in this sample may be carry-over from other donors' samples. Each CDR3 is given with its conserved first and last residue. Fields, in order: CDR3 protein, CDR3 DNA, D gene, V gene, J gene, clone size. D genes are given only for firm matches. Part of the rows lack a size; the others show once, few, many or a class for expanded clones.

cdr3_aa: CASSGTGVHEQYF
cdr3_nt: TGTGCCAGTAGTGGGACAGGGGTCCACGAGCAGTACTTC
d_call: TRBD1
v_call: TRBV19
j_call: TRBJ2-7
clone_size: many

cdr3_aa: CASSRPRLPPETQYF
cdr3_nt: TGTGCCAGCAGCCGCCCCCGTCTTCCCCCAGAGACCCAGTACTTC
d_call: NA
v_call: TRBV7-2
j_call: TRBJ2-5
clone_size: few

cdr3_aa: CASSLGTGSSGNTIYF
cdr3_nt: TGTGCCAGCAGCTTAGGGACAGGGAGCTCTGGAAACACCATATATTTT
d_call: TRBD1
v_call: TRBV7-2
j_call: TRBJ1-3
clone_size: NA

cdr3_aa: CASSPPGALSSPLHF
cdr3_nt: TGTGCCAGCAGCCCACCAGGGGCCCTCAGTTCACCCCTCCACTTT
d_call: NA
v_call: TRBV28
j_call: TRBJ1-6
clone_size: NA

cdr3_aa: CASSKPGQGNQPQHF
cdr3_nt: TGTGCCAGTAGTAAGCCGGGACAGGGGAATCAGCCCCAGCATTTT
d_call: TRBD1
v_call: TRBV19
j_call: TRBJ1-5
clone_size: few

cdr3_aa: CASSLEGWQGGRHTQYF
cdr3_nt: TGTGCCAGCAGCTTAGAAGGCTGGCAGGGCGGGCGGCATACGCAGTATTTT
d_call: NA
v_call: TRBV7-2
j_call: TRBJ2-3
clone_size: few

cdr3_aa: CASSESGSKEKLFF
cdr3_nt: TGTGCCAGCAGTGAATCCGGCAGTAAGGAAAAACTGTTTTTT
d_call: NA
v_call: TRBV6-1
j_call: TRBJ1-4
clone_size: few

cdr3_aa: CASSPNNYGYTF
cdr3_nt: TGTGCCAGCTCACCAAATAACTATGGCTACACCTTC
d_call: NA
v_call: TRBV18
j_call: TRBJ1-2
clone_size: NA

cdr3_aa: CASTSDRGLVVGTQYF
cdr3_nt: TGTGCCAGCACTTCCGACCGAGGGCTAGTGGTGGGAACCCAGTACTTC
d_call: NA
v_call: TRBV6-1
j_call: TRBJ2-5
clone_size: few

cdr3_aa: CASSLSAGGSYNEQFF
cdr3_nt: TGTGCCAGCAGCTTATCAGCGGGGGGCAGCTACAATGAGCAGTTCTTC
d_call: TRBD2
v_call: TRBV7-3
j_call: TRBJ2-1
clone_size: NA

cdr3_aa: CASSYSGGFTDTQYF
cdr3_nt: TGTGCCAGCAGTTACTCGGGAGGGTTCACAGATACGCAGTATTTT
d_call: TRBD2
v_call: TRBV6-2/TRBV6-3
j_call: TRBJ2-3
clone_size: few

cdr3_aa: CASSLEGGAGYEQYF
cdr3_nt: TGTGCCAGCAGCTTAGAGGGGGGAGCGGGCTACGAGCAGTACTTC
d_call: NA
v_call: TRBV7-2
j_call: TRBJ2-7
clone_size: few

cdr3_aa: CSVEEAGGPSREQFF
cdr3_nt: TGCAGCGTTGAAGAAGCGGGAGGGCCGTCTCGTGAGCAGTTCTTC
d_call: TRBD2
v_call: TRBV29-1
j_call: TRBJ2-1
clone_size: NA

cdr3_aa: CASKAGAGANVLTF
cdr3_nt: TGTGCCAGCAAAGCGGGAGCTGGGGCCAACGTCCTGACTTTC
d_call: TRBD2
v_call: TRBV2
j_call: TRBJ2-6
clone_size: NA

cdr3_aa: CASSLTWGNYEQYF
cdr3_nt: TGTGCCAGCAGTCTAACTTGGGGGAACTACGAGCAGTACTTC
d_call: NA
v_call: TRBV7-9
j_call: TRBJ2-7
clone_size: once

cdr3_aa: CASSVALDRHGLAVSQETQYF
cdr3_nt: TGTGCCAGCAGCGTGGCTTTGGACAGGCATGGGCTAGCGGTGAGCCAAGAGACCCAGTACTTC
d_call: NA
v_call: TRBV7-8
j_call: TRBJ2-5
clone_size: NA

cdr3_aa: CASSLRRLNNEQLF
cdr3_nt: TGTGCCAGCAGCCTAAGGAGGCTAAACAATGAGCAGTTATTC
d_call: NA
v_call: TRBV14
j_call: TRBJ2-1
clone_size: NA

cdr3_aa: CATSRETAQWETQYF
cdr3_nt: TGTGCCACCAGCAGAGAGACAGCCCAATGGGAGACCCAGTACTTC
d_call: NA
v_call: TRBV15
j_call: TRBJ2-5
clone_size: NA

cdr3_aa: CASSESGGVTEAFF
cdr3_nt: TGTGCCAGCAGTGAATCAGGGGGAGTCACTGAAGCTTTCTTT
d_call: TRBD1
v_call: TRBV25-1
j_call: TRBJ1-1
clone_size: NA

cdr3_aa: CASSQDRVSGNTIYF
cdr3_nt: TGTGCCAGCAGCCAAGACAGAGTCTCTGGAAACACCATATATTTT
d_call: NA
v_call: TRBV7-2
j_call: TRBJ1-3
clone_size: few

cdr3_aa: CASSSPNQPQHF
cdr3_nt: TGTGCCAGCAGCTCCCCAAATCAGCCCCAGCATTTT
d_call: NA
v_call: TRBV7-2
j_call: TRBJ1-5
clone_size: many

cdr3_aa: CSARDPGPGGTEAFF
cdr3_nt: TGCAGTGCTAGAGATCCCGGGCCCGGGGGTACTGAAGCTTTCTTT
d_call: NA
v_call: TRBV20-1
j_call: TRBJ1-1
clone_size: NA

cdr3_aa: CASSSGLAGVHEQFF
cdr3_nt: TGTGCCAGCAGCTCGGGACTAGCGGGAGTTCATGAGCAGTTCTTC
d_call: TRBD2
v_call: TRBV7-2
j_call: TRBJ2-1
clone_size: few

cdr3_aa: CASTLAVDQTDTQYF
cdr3_nt: TGTGCCAGTACATTAGCGGTGGATCAAACAGATACGCAGTATTTT
d_call: NA
v_call: TRBV19
j_call: TRBJ2-3
clone_size: NA

cdr3_aa: CAISDPVSGGNTEAFF
cdr3_nt: TGTGCCATCAGTGACCCGGTTTCTGGTGGGAACACTGAAGCTTTCTTT
d_call: NA
v_call: TRBV10-3
j_call: TRBJ1-1
clone_size: few

cdr3_aa: CASSPSGTGGSGANVLTF
cdr3_nt: TGTGCCAGCAGCCCCTCCGGGACAGGGGGATCTGGGGCCAACGTCCTGACTTTC
d_call: TRBD1
v_call: TRBV6-6
j_call: TRBJ2-6
clone_size: NA

cdr3_aa: CASSYRDRDGYTF
cdr3_nt: TGTGCCAGCAGCTACAGGGATAGGGATGGCTACACCTTC
d_call: NA
v_call: TRBV5-5
j_call: TRBJ1-2
clone_size: NA

cdr3_aa: CASTELHGDEQFF
cdr3_nt: TGTGCCAGCACCGAACTACACGGAGATGAGCAGTTCTTC
d_call: NA
v_call: TRBV2
j_call: TRBJ2-1
clone_size: few

cdr3_aa: CASGAYEQYF
cdr3_nt: TGTGCCAGCGGGGCCTACGAGCAGTACTTC
d_call: NA
v_call: TRBV27
j_call: TRBJ2-7
clone_size: many

cdr3_aa: CASRTNRGSNEKLFF
cdr3_nt: TGTGCCAGCAGGACGAACAGGGGATCTAATGAAAAACTGTTTTTT
d_call: TRBD1
v_call: TRBV12-3/TRBV12-4
j_call: TRBJ1-4
clone_size: NA

cdr3_aa: CASSSETSTDTQYF
cdr3_nt: TGTGCCAGCAGCTCAGAGACTAGCACAGATACGCAGTATTTT
d_call: NA
v_call: TRBV7-6
j_call: TRBJ2-3
clone_size: NA

cdr3_aa: CARSLSLRVDSPLHF
cdr3_nt: TGTGCCCGCAGTTTATCGCTCAGGGTGGATTCACCCCTCCACTTT
d_call: NA
v_call: TRBV27
j_call: TRBJ1-6
clone_size: NA

cdr3_aa: CASSGQLWTSGKSSYEQYF
cdr3_nt: TGTGCCAGCAGTGGCCAGCTCTGGACTAGCGGGAAAAGCTCCTACGAGCAGTACTTC
d_call: TRBD2
v_call: TRBV2
j_call: TRBJ2-7
clone_size: NA

cdr3_aa: CASSPGQALSNQPQHF
cdr3_nt: TGTGCCAGCAGCCCGGGACAGGCGCTTAGCAATCAGCCCCAGCATTTT
d_call: TRBD1
v_call: TRBV7-6
j_call: TRBJ1-5
clone_size: many

cdr3_aa: CASSLGADNYGYTF
cdr3_nt: TGTGCCAGCAGTTTAGGGGCGGACAACTATGGCTACACCTTC
d_call: NA
v_call: TRBV28
j_call: TRBJ1-2
clone_size: few

cdr3_aa: CASSQTNNGSNQPQHF
cdr3_nt: TGTGCCAGCAGCCAAACGAATAACGGTAGCAATCAGCCCCAGCATTTT
d_call: NA
v_call: TRBV7-3
j_call: TRBJ1-5
clone_size: few

cdr3_aa: CASSYAGGVKGTDTQYF
cdr3_nt: TGTGCCAGCTCCTATGCGGGCGGGGTTAAGGGCACAGATACGCAGTATTTT
d_call: NA
v_call: TRBV2
j_call: TRBJ2-3
clone_size: NA

cdr3_aa: CASSPLAAQETQYF
cdr3_nt: TGTGCCAGCAGCCCACTAGCGGCCCAAGAGACCCAGTACTTC
d_call: TRBD2
v_call: TRBV7-2
j_call: TRBJ2-5
clone_size: many

cdr3_aa: CASSSLPNQPQHF
cdr3_nt: TGTGCCAGCAGTTCCCTCCCGAATCAGCCCCAGCATTTT
d_call: NA
v_call: TRBV6-8
j_call: TRBJ1-5
clone_size: NA

cdr3_aa: CASSQVSAGIYGYTF
cdr3_nt: TGTGCCAGCAGCCAAGTATCTGCTGGGATCTATGGCTACACCTTC
d_call: NA
v_call: TRBV14
j_call: TRBJ1-2
clone_size: few

cdr3_aa: CASSTTGDYGYTF
cdr3_nt: TGCGCCAGCAGTACGACAGGGGACTATGGCTACACCTTC
d_call: TRBD1
v_call: TRBV10-2
j_call: TRBJ1-2
clone_size: NA

cdr3_aa: CASSSGLAESNSYEQYF
cdr3_nt: TGTGCCAGCAGCTCCGGACTAGCGGAGTCTAACTCCTACGAGCAGTACTTC
d_call: TRBD2
v_call: TRBV13
j_call: TRBJ2-7
clone_size: few

cdr3_aa: CASSLDGLLFNQPQHF
cdr3_nt: TGTGCCAGCAGCTTAGATGGACTCCTCTTCAATCAGCCCCAGCATTTT
d_call: NA
v_call: TRBV7-9
j_call: TRBJ1-5
clone_size: NA

cdr3_aa: CANGPHILGSSVNEQFF
cdr3_nt: TGTGCCAACGGACCTCACATCCTCGGGAGTTCGGTCAATGAGCAGTTCTTC
d_call: NA
v_call: TRBV7-8
j_call: TRBJ2-1
clone_size: few

cdr3_aa: CASTRSWEVNYGYTF
cdr3_nt: TGTGCCAGCACTCGCTCCTGGGAGGTAAACTATGGCTACACCTTC
d_call: NA
v_call: TRBV28
j_call: TRBJ1-2
clone_size: few

cdr3_aa: CASSLAPTGRDIQYF
cdr3_nt: TGTGCCAGCAGCTTAGCCCCGACAGGGCGGGACATTCAGTACTTC
d_call: TRBD1
v_call: TRBV7-6
j_call: TRBJ2-4
clone_size: NA

cdr3_aa: CASSLFQGANEQFF
cdr3_nt: TGTGCCAGCAGCTTATTCCAGGGGGCCAATGAGCAGTTCTTC
d_call: TRBD1
v_call: TRBV7-2
j_call: TRBJ2-1
clone_size: NA

cdr3_aa: CASSLARFSNYGYTF
cdr3_nt: TGTGCCAGCAGCTTAGCGCGTTTCAGCAACTATGGCTACACCTTC
d_call: NA
v_call: TRBV7-8
j_call: TRBJ1-2
clone_size: NA

cdr3_aa: CASSSLGNRTEAFF
cdr3_nt: TGTGCCAGCAGCTCCCTGGGAAATAGGACTGAAGCTTTCTTT
d_call: NA
v_call: TRBV7-6
j_call: TRBJ1-1
clone_size: NA

cdr3_aa: CASSHLDRGGQPQHF
cdr3_nt: TGTGCCAGCAGCCACCTGGACAGGGGAGGTCAGCCCCAGCATTTT
d_call: TRBD1
v_call: TRBV7-8
j_call: TRBJ1-5
clone_size: NA